One sample yielded the 14 T cell receptor beta chains listed below, sequenced in a study of T cell responses to AZD1222 COVID-19 vaccine. The repertoire was sequenced with immunoSEQ multiplex PCR; TCRdb's copy has only in-frame clones and lacks some. The sample has about 190,000 clones, around 93% seen once. Sequenced material: peripheral blood, taken on day 0 of AZD1222 vaccination. Receptor source: an adult in good health.

V usage is TRBV11-2 and J usage is TRBJ2-3; D is tentatively TRBD1 or TRBD2 (5 bases each). This CDR3 is 15 amino acids long. The germline gives CDR1 SGHAT, CDR2 FQNNGV. Trimming stripped 5 bases from V and 2 bases from J, with 14 bases between. DNA of the CDR3: TGTGCCAGCAGCACCCGTTCGGGGCCCACAGATACGCAGTATTTT. Protein product: CASSTRSGPTDTQYF.

This chain uses TRBV24-1 with TRBJ1-5, with D possibly TRBD1 on 5 matching bases. This CDR3 has 14 amino acids. CDR1 KGHDR and CDR2 SFDVKD come from the germline V gene. With 9 bases removed from V and 0 bases from J, the gap between germline ends came to 11 bases. DNA of the CDR3: TGTGCCACCGGGGGGGTCCTTAGCAATCAGCCCCAGCATTTT. It specifies CATGGVLSNQPQHF.

The chain combines TRBV11-2 with TRBJ2-7; 7 nucleotides line up with TRBD2. Germline CDR1 is SGHAT and CDR2 is FQNNGV. This CDR3 region has 15 residues. V was clipped by 2 bases and J by 6 bases; unmatched bases: 10. CDR3 residues: CASSLNGLVSSEQYF. CDR3 DNA: TGTGCCAGCAGCTTAAACGGACTAGTGAGTAGCGAGCAGTACTTC.

Of note for this clone: The same CDR3 arises from other DNA sequences in this sample as well. The J gene is TRBJ1-3, the V gene TRBV9, with unresolved D. Germline loops: CDR1 SGDLS, CDR2 YYNGEE. This CDR3 comprises 14 residues. Trimming pared 0 bases from V and 0 bases from J, leaving 4 bases between. CDR3 residues: CASSVGSSGNTIYF. In DNA, the CDR3 is TGTGCCAGCAGCGTAGGGAGCTCTGGAAACACCATATATTTT.

This rearrangement joins TRBV5-1 to TRBJ2-3, with D possibly matching TRBD2 (5 bases). The length of the CDR3 is 15 residues. Trimming took off 4 bases at V and 2 bases at J, with 14 bases between the two ends. Germline V gene sequence: CDR1 SGHRS, CDR2 YFSETQ. The CDR3 nucleotides are TGCGCCAGCAGCCTTCTAGCAACTCTCACAGATACGCAGTATTTT. Its protein product is CASSLLATLTDTQYF.

This chain uses TRBV5-6 with TRBJ1-2; a possible D gene is TRBD1 (6 bases). Deletions cut 6 bases from V and 1 base from J, with 16 bases between. CDR3 length: 15 amino acids. CDR1 and CDR2 from the germline V gene are SGHDT and YYEEEE. CDR3 amino acids: CASTTGRGYNYGYTF. The CDR3 DNA reads as TGTGCCAGCACCACGGGCAGGGGATATAACTATGGCTACACCTTC.

The V gene is TRBV30, the J gene TRBJ1-6, with 10 bases identical to TRBD1. V dropped 5 bases and J dropped 8; count of bases not matched to a gene: 9. CDR3 length equals 15 residues. CDR1 is GTSNPN and CDR2 is SVGIG in the germline V gene (reference sequence). The CDR3 DNA is TGTGCCTGGTTAGGGGACAGGGGCAGTGATTCACCCCTCCACTTT. Protein sequence: CAWLGDRGSDSPLHF.

The CDR3, as DNA: TGTGCCAGCAGGGGGTCAGGGGTCAAGACCCAGTACTTC. It encodes CASRGSGVKTQYF. This chain uses TRBV11-2 with TRBJ2-5, with TRBD1 as a possible D gene (6 bases). Germline CDR1 and CDR2: SGHAT and FQNNGV. V was clipped by 6 bases and J by 6 bases, with 14 bases between them. The CDR3 has 13 amino acids.

V usage is TRBV11-2 and J usage is TRBJ2-3; the D gene is possibly TRBD1 (6 bases). CDR1 SGHAT and CDR2 FQNNGV come from the germline V gene. This CDR3 contains 17 residues. Trimming left V 2 bases short and J 2 bases short, with 17 bases between. The CDR3: CASSLWTVRAHTDTQYF. The CDR3 DNA reads as TGTGCCAGCAGCTTATGGACAGTCCGGGCCCACACAGATACGCAGTATTTT.

The gene calls are TRBV5-6 and TRBJ2-7; D is uncertain. Trimming cost V 1 base and J 7 bases, with 12 bases left between them. This CDR3 spans 13 amino acids. Looked up from germline, CDR1 is SGHDT and CDR2 is YYEEEE. CDR3 sequence reads: CASSLWMQSEQYF. The DNA of the CDR3 is TGTGCCAGCAGCTTGTGGATGCAGTCAGAGCAGTACTTC. Full variable domain (rest looked up from reference TRBV5-6 and TRBJ2-7): DAGVTQSPTHLIKTRGQQVTLRCSPKSGHDTVSWYQQALGQGPQFIFQYYEEEERQRGNFPDRFSGHQFPNYSSELNVNALLLGDSALYLCASSLWMQSEQYFGPGTRLTVT.

The chain employs TRBV6-5 and TRBJ1-6; D is ambiguous. CDR3 length: 15 residues. The germline gives CDR1 MNHEY, CDR2 SVGAGI. V lost 2 bases, J lost 5 bases, and 10 bases lay in between. CDR3 loop: CASSYGNRNNSPLHF. CDR3 nucleotide sequence: TGTGCCAGCAGTTACGGGAACAGAAATAATTCACCCCTCCACTTT.

The chain joins TRBV10-3 to TRBJ2-1; TRBD2 might be the D (5 bases). Trimming took 0 bases from V and 9 from J, leaving 12 bases between them. The CDR3 is 14 residues long. The germline V gene encodes CDR1 ENHRY and CDR2 SYGVKD. CDR3 sequence (DNA): TGTGCCATCAGTGAGTCAAGGGTAGGGAGTGAGCAGTTCTTC. Protein product: CAISESRVGSEQFF.

V is TRBV29-1 and J is TRBJ2-7; TRBD2 matches 10 bases. The trim removed 5 bases at V and 2 bases at J, leaving 9 bases unmatched. The CDR3 runs 15 residues. The germline gives CDR1 SQVTM, CDR2 ANQGSEA. The chain's CDR3 is CSVCTLAGEAYEQYF. CDR3 DNA: TGCAGCGTTTGTACTCTAGCGGGAGAAGCCTACGAGCAGTACTTC.

J is TRBJ1-4 and V is TRBV28, with 8 bases identical to TRBD1. V shed 6 bases and J 4 bases; nucleotides not matched to a gene: 7. Germline V CDR1 and CDR2: MDHEN, SYDVKM. This CDR3 contains 15 residues. In nucleotides, the CDR3 is TGTGCCAGCAGCTATAGACAGGGGCGTAATGAAAAACTGTTTTTT. Encoded protein: CASSYRQGRNEKLFF.